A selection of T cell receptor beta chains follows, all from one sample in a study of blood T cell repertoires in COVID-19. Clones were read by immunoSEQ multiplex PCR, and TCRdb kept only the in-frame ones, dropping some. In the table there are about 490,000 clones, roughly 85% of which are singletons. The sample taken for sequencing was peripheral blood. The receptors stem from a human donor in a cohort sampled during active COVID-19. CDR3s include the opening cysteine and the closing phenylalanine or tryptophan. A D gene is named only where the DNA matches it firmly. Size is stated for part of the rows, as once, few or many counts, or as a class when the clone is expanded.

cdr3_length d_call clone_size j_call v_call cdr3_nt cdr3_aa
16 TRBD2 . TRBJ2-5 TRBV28 TGTGCCAGCAGTTTGGCGTCCAGCGGGAGACTTGAGACCCAGTACTTC CASSLASSGRLETQYF
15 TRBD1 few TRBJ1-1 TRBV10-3 TGTGCCATCAGAAGACAGGGCGGGGATGGAACTGAAGCTTTCTTT CAIRRQGGDGTEAFF
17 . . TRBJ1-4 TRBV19 TGTGCCAGTAGATCCCCGGGACAACCAGCAACTAATGAAAAACTGTTTTTT CASRSPGQPATNEKLFF
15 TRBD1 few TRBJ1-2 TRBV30 TGTGCCTGGAGTGTACCCGGACAGGGAATATACGGCTACACCTTC CAWSVPGQGIYGYTF
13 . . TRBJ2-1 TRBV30 TGTGCCTGGACCAGGGGCGCCCCGGCTGAGCAGTTCTTC CAWTRGAPAEQFF
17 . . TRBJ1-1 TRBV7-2 TGTGCCAGCAGCTTAGTGGCTATGGTTGCGGAGAACACTGAAGCTTTCTTT CASSLVAMVAENTEAFF
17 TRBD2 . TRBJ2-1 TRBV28 TGTGCCAGCAGTTTGATCGGGACTAGCGGGAAAAAGAATGAGCAGTTCTTC CASSLIGTSGKKNEQFF
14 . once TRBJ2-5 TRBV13 TGTGCCAGCAGCTACCGGGTCCCAGGGGAGACCCAGTACTTC CASSYRVPGETQYF
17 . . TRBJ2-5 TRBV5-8 TGTGCCAGCACCACGGGAACAGGGCAAGGGGGATGGGAGACCCAGTACTTC CASTTGTGQGGWETQYF
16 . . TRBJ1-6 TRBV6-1 TGTGCCAGCAGTGAAGCATATGGGGGGGCGGGTTCACCCCTCCACTTT CASSEAYGGAGSPLHF
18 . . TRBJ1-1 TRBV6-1 TGTGCCAGCAGTGAAGGCCCGCGGCAGGTTGCGGGGCTCACTGAAGCTTTCTTT CASSEGPRQVAGLTEAFF
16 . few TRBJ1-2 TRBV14 TGTGCCAGCAGCCAAGGCCTCGGGGGGGCGGGCTATGGCTACACCTTC CASSQGLGGAGYGYTF
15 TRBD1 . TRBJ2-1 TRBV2 TGTGCCAGCAGTCCACAGGGGTTAGACTACAATGAGCAGTTCTTC CASSPQGLDYNEQFF
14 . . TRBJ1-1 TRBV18 TGTGCCAGCTCACCAATGAGGCAGAACACTGAAGCTTTCTTT CASSPMRQNTEAFF
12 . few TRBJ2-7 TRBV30 TGTGCCTGGACCCCGACTCGAGGGATTCAGTACTTC CAWTPTRGIQYF
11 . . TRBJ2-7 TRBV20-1 TGCAGTGCTAGAGAGGCAAACGAGCAGTACTTC CSAREANEQYF
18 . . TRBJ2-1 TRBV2 TGTGCCAGCAGTGAAGCGGGGCTAATCCAGGGAGGCCACAATGAGCAGTTCTTC CASSEAGLIQGGHNEQFF
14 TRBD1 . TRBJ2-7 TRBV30 TGTGCCTGGAGGGACAGGGACCGAACCTACGAGCAGTACTTC CAWRDRDRTYEQYF
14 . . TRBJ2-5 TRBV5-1 TGCGCCAGCAGCTTGTTGCAGGAGGGAGTGACCCAGTACTTC CASSLLQEGVTQYF
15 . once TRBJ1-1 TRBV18 TGTGCCAGCTCCCGGCTGGGGGCGAGGAACACTGAAGCTTTCTTT CASSRLGARNTEAFF
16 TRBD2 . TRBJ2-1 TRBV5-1 TGCGCCAGCAGCAGGGGACTAGCGGGAGTTAGGGATGAGCAGTTCTTC CASSRGLAGVRDEQFF
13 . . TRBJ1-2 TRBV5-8 TGTGCCAGCGCGCCGAGCCCTAACTATGGCTACACCTTC CASAPSPNYGYTF
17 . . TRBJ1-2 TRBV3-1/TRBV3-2 TGTGCCAGCAGCCACCAAGGGATGGGGGCCCTGGGCTATGGCTACACCTTC CASSHQGMGALGYGYTF
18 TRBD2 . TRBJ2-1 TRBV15 TGTGCCACCAGCCCCGGCCCCAAGACTAGCGGGAGAGGCAATGAGCAGTTCTTC CATSPGPKTSGRGNEQFF
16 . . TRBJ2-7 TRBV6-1 TGTGCCAGCAGTGAAGTCTTTGGGCAGGGTGGGATTCAGCAGTACTTC CASSEVFGQGGIQQYF
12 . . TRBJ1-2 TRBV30 TGTGCCTGGAGTTCAGAATGGTGGCGGTACACCTTC CAWSSEWWRYTF
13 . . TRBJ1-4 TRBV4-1 TGCGCCAGCAGCCAAGAACCAGGCGAAAAACTGTTTTTT CASSQEPGEKLFF
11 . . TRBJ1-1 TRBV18 TGTGCCAGCTCACCAGGCAGGGATGCTTTCTTT CASSPGRDAFF
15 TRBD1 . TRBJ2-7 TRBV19 TGTGCCAGTAGTAGTACAGGGGGTAGCTCCTACGAGCAGTACTTC CASSSTGGSSYEQYF
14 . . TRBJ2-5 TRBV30 TGTGCCTGGAGTGTACTAGGCAGGAAAGAGACCCAGTACTTC CAWSVLGRKETQYF
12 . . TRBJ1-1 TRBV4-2 TGTGCCAGCAGCCGAGGACAGACAGAAGCTTTCTTT CASSRGQTEAFF
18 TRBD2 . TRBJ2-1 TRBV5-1 TGCGCCAGCAGCTTGGCTGGGACTAGCGGAGGTCCCTACAATGAGCAGTTCTTC CASSLAGTSGGPYNEQFF
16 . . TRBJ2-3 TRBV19 TGTGCCAGTAGTATAGTGAGCGGACTCACCACAGATACGCAGTATTTT CASSIVSGLTTDTQYF
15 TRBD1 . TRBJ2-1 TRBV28 TGTGCCAGCAGCGGACAGGGGCTGGCGTACAATGAGCAGTTCTTC CASSGQGLAYNEQFF
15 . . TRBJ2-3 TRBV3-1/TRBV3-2 TGTGCCAGCAGCCAAAGTTATGAGGAAACAGATACGCAGTATTTT CASSQSYEETDTQYF
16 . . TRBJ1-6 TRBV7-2 TGTGCCAGCAGCCGGGGGGGGGCGGCTGGGGCGTCACCCCTCCACTTT CASSRGGAAGASPLHF
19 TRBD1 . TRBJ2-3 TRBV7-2 TGTGCCAGCAGTCAGAGACAGGGGGGTAGTCAAATTCTGGCAGATACGCAGTATTTT CASSQRQGGSQILADTQYF
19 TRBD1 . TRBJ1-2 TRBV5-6 TGTGCCAGCAGCATGCCGGGACAGGGGGCCTCATTCTTTAACTATGGCTACACCTTC CASSMPGQGASFFNYGYTF
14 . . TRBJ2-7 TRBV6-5 TGTGCCAGCAGTTACTCGACGGACACCTACGAGCAGTACTTC CASSYSTDTYEQYF
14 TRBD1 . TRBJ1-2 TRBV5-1 TGCGCCAGCAGCTTGACCCAGGGGGACTATGGCTACACCTTC CASSLTQGDYGYTF
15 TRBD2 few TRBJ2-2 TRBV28 TGTGCCAGCACCATAGCGGGAGGGCCCACCGGGGAGCTGTTTTTT CASTIAGGPTGELFF
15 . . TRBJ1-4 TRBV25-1 TGTGCCAGCAGTGACAGGGTAGCAACTAATGAAAAACTGTTTTTT CASSDRVATNEKLFF
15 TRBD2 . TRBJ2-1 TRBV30 TGTGCCTGGAGCTTGGGACTAGCATCCTACAATGAGCAGTTCTTC CAWSLGLASYNEQFF
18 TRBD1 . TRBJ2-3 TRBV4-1 TGCGCCAGCAGCCTACTACCGCAGGGGGCAGTGACTGCAGATACGCAGTATTTT CASSLLPQGAVTADTQYF
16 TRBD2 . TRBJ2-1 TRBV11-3 TGTGCCAGCAGCAAGCCAGCGGGAGGGGCCTACAATGAGCAGTTCTTC CASSKPAGGAYNEQFF
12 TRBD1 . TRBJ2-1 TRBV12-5 TGTGCTAGTGGTTTGGGACAGGGTCTACCGTTCTTC CASGLGQGLPFF
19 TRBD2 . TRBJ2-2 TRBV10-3 TGTGCCATCAGTGGGGGACTAGCGGGAGGCCTCTTTCAGGACGGGGAGCTGTTTTTT CAISGGLAGGLFQDGELFF
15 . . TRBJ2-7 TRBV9 TGTGCCAGCAGCACTACAGCAGGGGCCAACGGGGAGCAGTACTTC CASSTTAGANGEQYF
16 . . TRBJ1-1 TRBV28 TGTGCCAGCCGAAATCTCAACCCGGGACTCTCGACTGAAGCTTTCTTT CASRNLNPGLSTEAFF
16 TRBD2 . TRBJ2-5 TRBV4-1 TGCGCCAGCAGCCAAGATTCACTAGCGGGAGGAGAGACCCAGTACTTC CASSQDSLAGGETQYF
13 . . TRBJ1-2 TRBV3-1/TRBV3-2 TGTGCCAGCAGCCAACCCAGGGGCCATGGCTACACCTTC CASSQPRGHGYTF
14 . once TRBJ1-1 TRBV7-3 TGTGCCAGCAGCTTTCAGGGGTCGGGTACTGAAGCTTTCTTT CASSFQGSGTEAFF
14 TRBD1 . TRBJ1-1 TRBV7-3 TGTGCCAGCAGCTATGACAGGGTAGGAACTGAAGCTTTCTTT CASSYDRVGTEAFF
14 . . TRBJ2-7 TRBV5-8 TGTGCCAGCAGATTCCGCGGCGGCACCTACGAGCAGTACTTC CASRFRGGTYEQYF
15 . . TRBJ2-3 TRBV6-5 TGTGCCAGCAGTCACGATGGGAGTAGCGCAGATACGCAGTATTTT CASSHDGSSADTQYF
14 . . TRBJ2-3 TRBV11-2 TGTGCCAGCAGCTTACATCCAGGCACAGATACGCAGTATTTT CASSLHPGTDTQYF
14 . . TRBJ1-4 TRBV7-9 TGTGCCAGCAGCTCCACCGGGGGGCGTGAAAAACTGTTTTTT CASSSTGGREKLFF
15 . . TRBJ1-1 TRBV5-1 TGCGCCAGCAGTTCCTTACGGGGGGCGGACACTGAAGCTTTCTTT CASSSLRGADTEAFF
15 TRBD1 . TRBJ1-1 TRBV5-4 TGTGCCAGCAGCTTCTCAGGGGGCGGCTTCACTGAAGCTTTCTTT CASSFSGGGFTEAFF